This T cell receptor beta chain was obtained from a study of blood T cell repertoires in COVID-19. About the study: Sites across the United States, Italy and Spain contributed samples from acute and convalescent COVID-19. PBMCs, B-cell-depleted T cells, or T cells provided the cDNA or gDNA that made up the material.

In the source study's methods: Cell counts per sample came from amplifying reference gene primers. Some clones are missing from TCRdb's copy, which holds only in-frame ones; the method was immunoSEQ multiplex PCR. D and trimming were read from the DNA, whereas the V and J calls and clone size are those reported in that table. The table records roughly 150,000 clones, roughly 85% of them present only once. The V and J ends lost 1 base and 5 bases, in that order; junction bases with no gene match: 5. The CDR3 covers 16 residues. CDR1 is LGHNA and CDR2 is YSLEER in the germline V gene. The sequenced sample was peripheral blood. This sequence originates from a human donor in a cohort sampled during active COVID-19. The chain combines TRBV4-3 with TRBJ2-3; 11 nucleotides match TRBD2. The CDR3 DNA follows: TGCGCCAGCAGCCAAGGACCACTAGCGGGAGTAGATACGCAGTATTTT. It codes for CASSQGPLAGVDTQYF.